This T cell receptor (beta chain) derives from a study of metastatic and nonmetastatic thyroid tumors. The study, taken as a whole, reports: Across blood and tumor, TCR beta diversity in malignant thyroid tumors was reportedly significantly higher than in benign nodules.

How the authors handled the data: For papillary thyroid cancer, a distant-metastasis classifier was constructed from CDR3 differences observed across clinicopathological groups. TCRdb used MiXCR to call clones anew from the PCR reads. The V and J calls here are based on TCRdb, not the publication. Counted here are just under 60,000 clones, around 16% occurring once; the ten biggest clones make up almost 9.5%. The V and J ends lost 3 bases and 0 bases, in that order; junction bases with no gene match: 7. The length of the CDR3 is 17 residues. In germline, CDR1 is LNHDA, CDR2 SQIVND (reference sequence). There are many counts of this clone. Antigen: not known. All patients were treatment-naive before thyroid surgery.

This clonotype was sampled from a male donor with papillary thyroid cancer or a benign thyroid nodule (not recorded which). Some clones in this sample may be carry-over from other donors' samples. J is TRBJ2-2 and V is TRBV19; 7 nucleotides line up with TRBD2. Sequencing was carried out using blood. The CDR3 reads CASSIDLSGSNTGELFF. Written as DNA, the CDR3 is TGTGCCAGTAGTATCGATCTTAGCGGGTCGAACACCGGGGAGCTGTTTTTT.